The clone carrying this T cell receptor beta chain was recorded a few times. Its antigen is currently unknown. Trimming removed 4 bases at V and 0 bases at J, with 8 bases between. This CDR3 contains 13 residues. Germline CDR1 and CDR2: SGHDT and YYEEEE. Individual cDNA molecules carried attached unique molecular identifiers. In TCRdb, the 5' RACE reads were re-called with MiXCR into one record per CDR3 protein. The table lists 50,000 to 65,000 distinct CDR3 sequences, about 17% of them singletons, with about 8.2% in the top ten. This sample stems from a study of early T cells in non-severe SARS-CoV-2 infection. At the level of the study: Bulk RNA isolated from unsorted whole blood underwent sequencing; chains were not paired.

Study results and caveats: VDJdb-based matching was biased toward anti-spike CD8 responses and missed private and CD4 specificities.

The material was whole blood, obtained at baseline. This chain links TRBV5-6 with TRBJ2-7; maybe TRBD2 (6 bases). The receptor was derived from an adult who was a healthcare worker with PCR-confirmed SARS-CoV-2 infection or an uninfected control (not recorded which). In DNA, the CDR3 is TGTGCCAGCAGCCGGGAGAGCTCCTACGAGCAGTACTTC. Residues: CASSRESSYEQYF.